The T cell receptor (beta chain) described here comes from a study of PD-1 blockade in mismatch repair-deficient tumors (dated by TCRdb to 2016 to 2017). Background on the whole study: Between September 2013 and September 2016, the trial enrolled 86 consecutive patients with 12 mismatch repair-deficient cancer types, every one of whom had been previously treated and was progressing. Tumor-associated T cell clones were tracked in the peripheral blood of patients responding to PD-1 blockade by deep sequencing of TCR CDR3 regions. The paper as a whole reports these results and caveats: Clones residing in the tumor, which were often undetectable in blood before treatment, expanded quickly after pembrolizumab and then contracted, generally before radiologic responses.

To prepare the library, the immunoSEQ multiplex PCR assay was applied. The table was pulled from immuneACCESS by TCRdb, which kept in-frame rearrangements only. Such tables lose some clones; where checked, under half of the loss comes from unresolved V genes, and the rest has no known cause. The sample table shows around 30,000 clones, and approximately 84% are seen once. The ten biggest clones cover approximately 3.1% of the sample. Turning to this clone: Its antigen has not been determined. Within one base of it there is no much larger clone, and no base qualities were kept.

Mismatch repair deficiency in every enrolled patient was established by polymerase chain reaction or immunohistochemistry. TCR sequencing was performed for a few patients who responded to pembrolizumab therapy. The phase II trial prospectively evaluated PD-1 blockade with pembrolizumab in advanced mismatch repair-deficient cancers, independent of tissue of origin. Serial peripheral blood T cell samples were collected before and at multiple times after starting PD-1 blockade. Blood sampling times were reported as weeks after the first pembrolizumab dose. The CDR3 holds 15 amino acids from the cysteine to the phenylalanine. Only CDR3 DNA is held: 45 bases, read in frame from base 1. Clipping removes 4 bases from V and 1 base from J, with 0 as the unmatched junction base count. Sequences MNHEY (CDR1) and SVGAGI (CDR2) are obtained from the germline V gene.

Here the chain combines TRBV6-5 and TRBJ2-4; TRBD2 aligns with 11 central bases. This specimen consisted of PBMCs, obtained roughly 6 weeks after starting pembrolizumab. The clonotype comes from an adult with mismatch repair-deficient cancer. The CDR3 protein is CASSLAGGAKNIQYF. The DNA sequence reads TGTGCCAGCAGTTTAGCGGGAGGGGCCAAAAACATTCAGTACTTC.